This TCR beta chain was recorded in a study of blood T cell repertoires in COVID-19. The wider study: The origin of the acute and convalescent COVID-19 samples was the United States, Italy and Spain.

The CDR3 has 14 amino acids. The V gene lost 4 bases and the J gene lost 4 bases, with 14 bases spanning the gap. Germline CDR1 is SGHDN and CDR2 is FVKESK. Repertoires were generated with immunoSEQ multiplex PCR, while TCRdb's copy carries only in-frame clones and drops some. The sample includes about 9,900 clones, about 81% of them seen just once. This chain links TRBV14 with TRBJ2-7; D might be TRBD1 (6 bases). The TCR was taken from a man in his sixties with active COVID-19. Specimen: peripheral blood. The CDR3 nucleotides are TGTGCCAGCAGCCTGACAGGCCCCCTGTACGAGCAGTACTTC. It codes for CASSLTGPLYEQYF.